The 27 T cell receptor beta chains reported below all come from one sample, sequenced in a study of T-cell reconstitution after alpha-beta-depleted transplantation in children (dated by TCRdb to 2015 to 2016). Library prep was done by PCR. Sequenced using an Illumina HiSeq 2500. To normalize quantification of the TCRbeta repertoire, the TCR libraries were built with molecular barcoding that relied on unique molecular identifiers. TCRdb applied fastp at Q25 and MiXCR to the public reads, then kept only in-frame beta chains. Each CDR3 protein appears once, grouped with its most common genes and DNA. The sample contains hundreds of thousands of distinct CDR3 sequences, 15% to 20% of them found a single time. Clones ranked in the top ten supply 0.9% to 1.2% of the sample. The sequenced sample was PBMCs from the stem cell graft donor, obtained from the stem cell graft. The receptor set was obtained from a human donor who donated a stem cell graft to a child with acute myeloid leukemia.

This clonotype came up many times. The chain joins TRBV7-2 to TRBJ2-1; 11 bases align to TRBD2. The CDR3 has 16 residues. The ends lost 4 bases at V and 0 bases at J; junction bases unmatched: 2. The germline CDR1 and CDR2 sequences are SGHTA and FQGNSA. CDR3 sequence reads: CASSSTSGDSYNEQFF. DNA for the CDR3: TGTGCCAGCAGCTCGACTAGCGGGGACTCCTACAATGAGCAGTTCTTC.

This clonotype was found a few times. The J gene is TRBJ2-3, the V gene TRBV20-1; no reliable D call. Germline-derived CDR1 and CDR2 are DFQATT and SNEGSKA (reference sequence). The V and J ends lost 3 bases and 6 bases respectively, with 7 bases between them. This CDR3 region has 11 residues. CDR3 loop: CSASGPDTQYF. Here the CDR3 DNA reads TGCAGTGCTAGCGGGCCGGATACGCAGTATTTT.

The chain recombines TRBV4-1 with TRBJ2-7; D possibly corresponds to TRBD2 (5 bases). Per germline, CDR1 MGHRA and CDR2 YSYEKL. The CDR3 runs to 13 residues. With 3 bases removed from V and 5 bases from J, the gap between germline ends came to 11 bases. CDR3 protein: CASSQRVGHEQYV. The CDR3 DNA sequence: TGCGCCAGCAGCCAGAGGGTCGGGCACGAGCAGTACGTC.

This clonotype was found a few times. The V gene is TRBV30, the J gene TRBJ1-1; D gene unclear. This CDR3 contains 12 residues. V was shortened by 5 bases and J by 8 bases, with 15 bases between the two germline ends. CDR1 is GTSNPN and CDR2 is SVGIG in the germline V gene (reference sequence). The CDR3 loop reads CAWSSTGKEAFF. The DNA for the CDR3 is TGTGCCTGGTCCTCAACCGGGAAAGAAGCTTTCTTT.

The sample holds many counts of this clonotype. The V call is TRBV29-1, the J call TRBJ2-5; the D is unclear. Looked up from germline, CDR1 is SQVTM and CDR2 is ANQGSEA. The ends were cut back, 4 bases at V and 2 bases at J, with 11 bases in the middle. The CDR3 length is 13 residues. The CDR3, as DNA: TGCAGCGTTGTATCGGGCAGACAAGAGACCCAGTACTTC. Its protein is CSVVSGRQETQYF.

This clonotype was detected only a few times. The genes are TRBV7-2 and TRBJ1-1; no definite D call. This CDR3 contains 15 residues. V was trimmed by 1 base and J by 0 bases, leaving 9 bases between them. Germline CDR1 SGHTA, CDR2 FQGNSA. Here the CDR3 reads CASSLERVMNTEAFF. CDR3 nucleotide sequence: TGTGCCAGCAGCTTAGAAAGGGTAATGAACACTGAAGCTTTCTTT.

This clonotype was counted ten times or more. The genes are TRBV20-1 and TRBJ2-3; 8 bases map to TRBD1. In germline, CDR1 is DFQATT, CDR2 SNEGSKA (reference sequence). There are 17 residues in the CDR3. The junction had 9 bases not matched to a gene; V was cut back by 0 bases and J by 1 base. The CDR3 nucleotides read TGCAGTGCTAGAGATCCGTTGGGACAGGCGCGCACAGATACGCAGTATTTT. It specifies CSARDPLGQARTDTQYF.

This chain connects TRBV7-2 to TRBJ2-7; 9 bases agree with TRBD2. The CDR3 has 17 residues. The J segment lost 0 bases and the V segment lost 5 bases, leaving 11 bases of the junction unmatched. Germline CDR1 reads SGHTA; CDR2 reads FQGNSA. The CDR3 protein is CASSGDVLAGRSYEQYF. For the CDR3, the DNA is TGTGCCAGCAGCGGGGACGTTCTAGCGGGGCGCTCCTACGAGCAGTACTTC.

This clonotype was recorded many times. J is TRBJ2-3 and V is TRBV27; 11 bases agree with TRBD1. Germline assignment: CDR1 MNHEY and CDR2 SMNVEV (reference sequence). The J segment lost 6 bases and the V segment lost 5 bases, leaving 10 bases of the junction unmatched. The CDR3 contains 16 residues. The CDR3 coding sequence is TGTGCCAGCAGTCCGATCGGACAGGGGGCGAAGGATACGCAGTATTTT. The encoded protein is CASSPIGQGAKDTQYF.

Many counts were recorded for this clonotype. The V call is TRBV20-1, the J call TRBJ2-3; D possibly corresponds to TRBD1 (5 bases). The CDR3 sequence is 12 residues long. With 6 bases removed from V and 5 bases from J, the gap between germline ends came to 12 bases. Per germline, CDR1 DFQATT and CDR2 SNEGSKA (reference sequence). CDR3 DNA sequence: TGCAGTGCCTCCAGGGTTGAAGATACGCAGTATTTT. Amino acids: CSASRVEDTQYF.

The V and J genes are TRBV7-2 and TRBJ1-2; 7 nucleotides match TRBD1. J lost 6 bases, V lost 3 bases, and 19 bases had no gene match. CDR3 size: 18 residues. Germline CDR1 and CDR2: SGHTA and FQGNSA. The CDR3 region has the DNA TGTGCCAGCAGCTTTGCGAGACTCCTAATAGGGGGCTTGGATGGCTACACCTTC. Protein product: CASSFARLLIGGLDGYTF.

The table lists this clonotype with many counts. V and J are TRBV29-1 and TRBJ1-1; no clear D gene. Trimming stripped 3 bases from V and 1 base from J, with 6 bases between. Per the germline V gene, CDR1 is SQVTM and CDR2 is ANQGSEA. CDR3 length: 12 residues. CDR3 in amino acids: CSVDLPNTEAFF. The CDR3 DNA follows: TGCAGCGTTGATCTACCGAACACTGAAGCTTTCTTT.

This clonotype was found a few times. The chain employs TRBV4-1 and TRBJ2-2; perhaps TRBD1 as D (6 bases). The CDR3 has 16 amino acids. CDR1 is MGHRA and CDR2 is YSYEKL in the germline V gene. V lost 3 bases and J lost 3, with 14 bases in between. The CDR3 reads CASSQGNRVDTGELFF. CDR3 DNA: TGCGCCAGCAGCCAGGGTAACAGGGTGGACACCGGGGAGCTGTTTTTT.

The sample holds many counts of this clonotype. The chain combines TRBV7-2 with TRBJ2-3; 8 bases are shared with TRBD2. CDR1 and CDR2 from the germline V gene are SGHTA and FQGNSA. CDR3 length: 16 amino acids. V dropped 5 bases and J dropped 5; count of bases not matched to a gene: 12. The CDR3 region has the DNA TGTGCCAGCAGCCTCCTCGGGGGGGCACTGCTAGATACGCAGTATTTT. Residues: CASSLLGGALLDTQYF.

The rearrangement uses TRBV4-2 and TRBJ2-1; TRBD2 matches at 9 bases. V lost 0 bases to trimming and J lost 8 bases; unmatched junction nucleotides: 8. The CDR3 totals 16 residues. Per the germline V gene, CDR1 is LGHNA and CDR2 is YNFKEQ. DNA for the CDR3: TGTGCCAGCAGCCAAGAGGGGACTAGCCCATTACATGAGCAGTTCTTC. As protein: CASSQEGTSPLHEQFF.

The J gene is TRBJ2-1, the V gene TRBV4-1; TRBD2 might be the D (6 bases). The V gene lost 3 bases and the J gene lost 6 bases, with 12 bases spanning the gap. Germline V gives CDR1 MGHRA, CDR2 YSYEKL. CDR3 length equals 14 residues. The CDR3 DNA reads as TGCGCCAGCAGCCAGAAAGCTAGCGTCAATGAGCAGTTCTTC. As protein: CASSQKASVNEQFF.

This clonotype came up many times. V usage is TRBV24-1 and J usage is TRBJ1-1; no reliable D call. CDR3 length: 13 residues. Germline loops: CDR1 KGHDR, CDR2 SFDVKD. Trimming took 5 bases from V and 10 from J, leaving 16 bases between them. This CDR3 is CATSVGGSQGAFF. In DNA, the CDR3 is TGTGCCACCAGTGTAGGAGGATCCCAAGGAGCTTTCTTT.

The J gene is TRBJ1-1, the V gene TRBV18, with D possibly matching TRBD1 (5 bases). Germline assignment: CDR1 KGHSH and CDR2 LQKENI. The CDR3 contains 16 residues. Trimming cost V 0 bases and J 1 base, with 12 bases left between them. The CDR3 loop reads CASSPPREGSNTEAFF. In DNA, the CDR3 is TGTGCCAGCTCACCACCGAGGGAGGGGTCGAACACTGAAGCTTTCTTT.

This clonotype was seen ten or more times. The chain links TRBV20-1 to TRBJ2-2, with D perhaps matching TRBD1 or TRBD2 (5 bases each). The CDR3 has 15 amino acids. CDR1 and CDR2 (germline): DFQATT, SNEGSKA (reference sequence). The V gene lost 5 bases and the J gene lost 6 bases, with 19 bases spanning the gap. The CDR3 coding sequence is TGCAGTGCTGGTCTTAGGGACCTACAAGCCGGGGAGCTGTTTTTT. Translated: CSAGLRDLQAGELFF.

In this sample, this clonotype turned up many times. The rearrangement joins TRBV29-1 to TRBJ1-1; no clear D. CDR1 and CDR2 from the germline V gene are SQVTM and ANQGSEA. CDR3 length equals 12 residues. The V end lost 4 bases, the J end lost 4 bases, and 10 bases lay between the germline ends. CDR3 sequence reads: CSVVGWGTEAFF. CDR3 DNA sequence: TGCAGCGTTGTAGGCTGGGGCACTGAAGCTTTCTTT.

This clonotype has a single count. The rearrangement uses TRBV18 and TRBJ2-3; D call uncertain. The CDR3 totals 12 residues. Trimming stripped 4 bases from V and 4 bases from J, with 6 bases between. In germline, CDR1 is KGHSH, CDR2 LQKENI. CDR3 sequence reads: CASSHTADTQYF. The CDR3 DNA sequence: TGTGCCAGCTCACATACTGCAGATACGCAGTATTTT. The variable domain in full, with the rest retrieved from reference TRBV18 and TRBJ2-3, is NAGVMQNPRHLVRRRGQEARLRCSPMKGHSHVYWYRQLPEEGLKFMVYLQKENIIDESGMPKERFSAEFPKEGPSILRIQQVVRGDSAAYFCASSHTADTQYFGPGTRLTVL.

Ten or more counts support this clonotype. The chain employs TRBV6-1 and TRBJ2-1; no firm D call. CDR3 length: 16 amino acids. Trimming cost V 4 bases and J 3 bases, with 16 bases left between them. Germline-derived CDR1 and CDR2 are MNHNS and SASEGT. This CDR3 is CASSANRAQHYNEQFF. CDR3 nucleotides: TGTGCCAGCAGTGCCAACAGAGCACAACACTACAATGAGCAGTTCTTC.

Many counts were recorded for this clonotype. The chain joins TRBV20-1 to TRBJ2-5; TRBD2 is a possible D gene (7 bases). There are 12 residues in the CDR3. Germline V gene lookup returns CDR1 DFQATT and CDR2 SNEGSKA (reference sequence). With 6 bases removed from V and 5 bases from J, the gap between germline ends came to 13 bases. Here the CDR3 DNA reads TGCAGTGCCTTCTCGGGGGGCGAGACCCAGTACTTC. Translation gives CSAFSGGETQYF.

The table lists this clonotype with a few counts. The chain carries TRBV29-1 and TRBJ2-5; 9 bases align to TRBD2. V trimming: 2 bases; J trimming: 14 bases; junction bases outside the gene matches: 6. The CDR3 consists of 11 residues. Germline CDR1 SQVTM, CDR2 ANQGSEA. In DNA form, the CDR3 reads TGCAGCGTTGAAAGCGGACTAGCGCCTTACTTC. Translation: CSVESGLAPYF.

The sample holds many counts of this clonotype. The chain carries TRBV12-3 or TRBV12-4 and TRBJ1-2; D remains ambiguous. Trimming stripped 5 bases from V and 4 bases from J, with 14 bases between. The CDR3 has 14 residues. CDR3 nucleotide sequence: TGTGCCAGCAGTCCCCCGCTAAGCTTCTATGGCTACACCTTC. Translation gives CASSPPLSFYGYTF.

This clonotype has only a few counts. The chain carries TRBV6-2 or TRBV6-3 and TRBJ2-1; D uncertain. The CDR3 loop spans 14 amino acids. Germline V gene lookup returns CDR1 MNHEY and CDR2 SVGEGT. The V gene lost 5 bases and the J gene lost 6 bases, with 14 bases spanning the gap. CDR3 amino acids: CASSGSYLINEQFF. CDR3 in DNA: TGTGCCAGCAGTGGTTCATACCTTATCAATGAGCAGTTCTTC.

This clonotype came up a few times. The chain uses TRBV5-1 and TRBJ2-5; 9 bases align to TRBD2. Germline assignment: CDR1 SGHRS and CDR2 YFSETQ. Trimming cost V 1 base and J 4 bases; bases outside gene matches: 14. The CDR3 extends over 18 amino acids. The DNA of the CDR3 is TGCGCCAGCAGCTTGACCGGTTTTGGTAGCGGGGGAGGAGAGACCCAGTACTTC. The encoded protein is CASSLTGFGSGGGETQYF.